What follows is one TCR beta chain and its context. Using RNA template, CDR3s of TCR alpha and beta were amplified with iRepertoire arm-PCR. One entry per CDR3 protein, called by TCRdb with MiXCR from the multiplex PCR reads. Among roughly 350,000 distinct CDR3 sequences, 41% were seen once, and the ten largest hold 12%. This specimen comes from a study of glioma-infiltrating T cells. Study-wide context: Dexamethasone exposure before glioma surgery was limited to six or fewer days.

The V gene end was trimmed by 7 bases and the J gene end by 10 bases; junction bases not matched to a gene: 5. The CDR3 contains 13 residues. Germline CDR1 and CDR2: SNHLY and FYNNEI. Source material: glioma tissue, nonneoplastic brain tissue, or PBMCs (not recorded which). The V gene is TRBV2, the J gene TRBJ1-6, with TRBD1 identical over 9 bases. This receptor was obtained from a human donor with low-grade glioma or glioblastoma, undergoing nonglioma brain surgery, or in good health (not recorded which). DNA for the CDR3: TGTGCCAGCATTGGACAGGGGACCTCACCCCTCCACTTT. Translated: CASIGQGTSPLHF.